The 27 T cell receptor beta chains below come from one sample, sequenced in a study of control samples from healthy donors and cancer patients (dated by TCRdb to 2020 to 2021). To prepare the library, the immunoSEQ multiplex PCR assay was applied. TCRdb retrieved this table from immuneACCESS and kept in-frame rearrangements only. Not all clones are present; in checked studies, unresolved V genes account for under half, and no reason is known for the remainder. Counted in this sample were a few hundred thousand clones; approximately 92% of them appeared once. 5.5% to 7.5% of the sample goes to the ten largest clones. Specimen: PBMCs. These TCRs come from a man aged 40-49 years with head and neck cancer.

The chain recombines TRBV24-1 with TRBJ2-3; 7 bases are shared with TRBD1. The CDR3 is 14 amino acids. Germline V gives CDR1 KGHDR, CDR2 SFDVKD. With 5 bases clipped from V and 2 bases from J, the junction kept 3 bases outside the gene matches. For the CDR3, the DNA is TGTGCCACCAGTGTCACAGGGGACACAGATACGCAGTATTTT. Translating gives CATSVTGDTDTQYF.

V is TRBV30 and J is TRBJ2-4; TRBD1 matches at 8 bases. With V trimmed by 5 bases and J by 0 bases, 12 bases remained unmatched. From germline, CDR1 is GTSNPN and CDR2 SVGIG (reference sequence). The CDR3 extends over 17 amino acids. The CDR3 bases are TGTGCCTGGGACGACAGGGGCGATATCTTAGCCAAAAACATTCAGTACTTC. Encoded protein: CAWDDRGDILAKNIQYF.

The chain joins TRBV12-3 or TRBV12-4 to TRBJ2-1, with D unresolved. The CDR3 has 12 residues. Trimming removed 3 bases from V and 12 bases from J, with 12 bases in between. The CDR3 region has the DNA TGTGCCAGCAGTTTCTCAATCTTGAGGCAGTTCTTC. It is translated as CASSFSILRQFF.

J is TRBJ2-1 and V is TRBV5-4, with a possible D match to TRBD2 (5 bases). The CDR3 spans 13 residues. Germline V lookup: CDR1 SGHNT, CDR2 YYREEE (reference sequence). Trimming shortened V by 5 bases and J by 8 bases, and 14 bases separated the two germline ends. The CDR3 sequence is CASSSGSGYEQFF. The CDR3 DNA reads TGTGCCAGCAGTTCGGGGTCAGGTTATGAGCAGTTCTTC.

V is TRBV2 and J is TRBJ2-7; 11 nucleotides match TRBD2. V shed 8 bases and J 12 bases; nucleotides not matched to a gene: 15. The CDR3 loop spans 14 amino acids. Germline loops: CDR1 SNHLY, CDR2 FYNNEI. CDR3 nucleotide sequence: TGTGCCAGCCTACCCGGGACTAGCGGTCCCTCTCGGTACTTC. Translating gives CASLPGTSGPSRYF.

The chain is built from TRBV30 and TRBJ1-5; TRBD1 aligns across 8 bases. The V segment lost 3 bases and the J segment 5 bases; nucleotides outside the gene matches: 3. This CDR3 comprises 13 residues. Germline CDR1 GTSNPN, CDR2 SVGIG (reference sequence). DNA of the CDR3: TGTGCCTGGAGCGAGACAGGGGATCAGCCCCAGCATTTT. Amino acid sequence: CAWSETGDQPQHF.

The chain combines TRBV3-1 (or the pseudogene TRBV3-2) with TRBJ2-7; D uncertain. V was trimmed by 1 base and J by 4 bases, leaving 17 bases between them. This CDR3 has 16 residues. CDR1 is LGHDT, CDR2 YNNKEL, per germline (reference sequence). The CDR3 loop is CASSQGVGTLSYEQYF. The CDR3 nucleotides read TGTGCCAGCAGCCAAGGGGTAGGTACCCTATCATACGAGCAGTACTTC.

This rearrangement joins TRBV18 to TRBJ2-7; D might be TRBD1 or TRBD2, each matching 5 bases. This CDR3 contains 15 residues. V lost 0 bases and J lost 2, with 11 bases in between. From germline, CDR1 is KGHSH and CDR2 LQKENI. CDR3 amino acids: CASSPPGAPTYEQYF. CDR3 nucleotide sequence: TGTGCCAGCTCACCACCCGGGGCCCCGACCTACGAGCAGTACTTC.

The chain joins TRBV3-1 (or the pseudogene TRBV3-2) to TRBJ2-1; D is possibly TRBD2 (6 bases). This CDR3 has 15 residues. With 0 bases removed from V and 10 bases from J, the gap between germline ends came to 16 bases. CDR1 is LGHDT, CDR2 YNNKEL, per germline (reference sequence). CDR3 region: CASSQDGVTSREQFF. CDR3 in DNA: TGTGCCAGCAGCCAAGATGGGGTAACTAGCCGGGAGCAGTTCTTC.

The CDR3 DNA reads TGTGCCACCAGCAGAGGGAGGCCCACTGAAGCTTTCTTT. Its translation is CATSRGRPTEAFF. The chain links TRBV15 to TRBJ1-1, with D uncertain. The CDR3 is 13 residues long. Trimming took off 1 base at V and 4 bases at J, with 7 bases between the two ends. Germline V CDR1 and CDR2: LNHNV, YYDKDF (reference sequence).

The chain has TRBV7-3 and TRBJ2-2, with 8 bases aligning to TRBD1. CDR1 SGHTA and CDR2 FQGTGA come from the germline V gene. Trimming took 5 bases from V and 1 from J; bases not matched to a gene: 3. The length of the CDR3 is 15 residues. CDR3 sequence reads: CASSGGQGNTGELFF. The DNA for the CDR3 is TGTGCCAGCAGCGGAGGACAGGGGAACACCGGGGAGCTGTTTTTT. Full variable domain (remainder filled in from reference TRBV7-3 and TRBJ2-2): GAGVSQTPSNKVTEKGKYVELRCDPISGHTALYWYRQSLGQGPEFLIYFQGTGAADDSGLPNDRFFAVRPEGSVSTLKIQRTERGDSAVYLCASSGGQGNTGELFFGEGSRLTVL.

The J gene is TRBJ1-4, the V gene TRBV29-1; 10 bases are a match to TRBD1. Trimming at V came to 7 bases and at J to 5 bases, leaving 7 bases not matched to a gene. In germline, CDR1 is SQVTM, CDR2 ANQGSEA. CDR3 length: 14 amino acids. DNA for the CDR3: TGCAGCGGTAAACCGGGACAGGGGAATGAAAAACTGTTTTTT. Its translation: CSGKPGQGNEKLFF.

CDR3: CASSLEPGRSNQPQHF. CDR3 DNA sequence: TGTGCCAGCAGCTTAGAACCGGGTAGGAGCAATCAGCCCCAGCATTTT. The chain joins TRBV7-2 to TRBJ1-5; D is ambiguous. The CDR3 contains 16 residues. CDR1 SGHTA and CDR2 FQGNSA come from the germline V gene. Trimming pared 1 base from V and 1 base from J, leaving 11 bases between.

This clone was recorded once. The chain couples TRBV11-3 to TRBJ2-7; D gene uncertain. Germline V gene sequence: CDR1 SGHNT, CDR2 YENEEA. The germline V and J ends were trimmed by 1 base and 5 bases, with 9 bases remaining between them. This CDR3 is 13 amino acids long. The CDR3 loop is CASSLGIANEQYF. CDR3 bases: TGTGCCAGCAGCTTAGGTATTGCGAACGAGCAGTACTTC.

This rearrangement joins TRBV30 to TRBJ1-3, with D possibly being TRBD1 (5 bases). There are 13 residues in the CDR3. V shed 5 bases and J shed 5 bases, with 13 bases lying between them. The germline V gene encodes CDR1 GTSNPN and CDR2 SVGIG (reference sequence). CDR3 DNA: TGTGCCTGGGGGGCTAATCCCCGAAACACCATATATTTT. It specifies CAWGANPRNTIYF.

The chain links TRBV30 to TRBJ1-1; 12 bases fit TRBD1. CDR3 length: 17 residues. V lost 2 bases, J lost 1 base, and 8 bases stayed unmatched. Looked up from germline, CDR1 is GTSNPN and CDR2 is SVGIG (reference sequence). Here the CDR3 reads CAWSRGQGASKNTEAFF. The DNA of the CDR3 is TGTGCCTGGAGTAGGGGACAGGGGGCATCAAAGAACACTGAAGCTTTCTTT.

The chain uses TRBV6-6 and TRBJ1-6; TRBD1 matches 7 bases. After removal of 6 bases from V and 10 bases from J, the junction contained 12 bases not matched to a gene. The length of the CDR3 is 15 residues. In germline, CDR1 is MNHNY, CDR2 SVGAGI (reference sequence). CDR3 bases: TGTGCCAGCAGCGGGGGTCAGGGGGACGTGTCACCCCTCCACTTT. Residues: CASSGGQGDVSPLHF.

V usage is TRBV11-3 and J usage is TRBJ1-6; D unclear. Trimming removed 3 bases at V and 10 bases at J, with 10 bases between. Germline V CDR1 and CDR2: SGHNT, YENEEA. CDR3 length: 13 amino acids. CDR3: CASSFKASSPLHF. In nucleotides, the CDR3 is TGTGCCAGCAGCTTCAAGGCGAGCTCACCCCTCCACTTT.

The chain uses TRBV5-1 and TRBJ2-2, with a possible D match to TRBD1 (6 bases). V lost 0 bases, J lost 4 bases, and 10 bases lay in between. Germline-derived CDR1 and CDR2 are SGHRS and YFSETQ. The CDR3 sequence is 15 residues long. The CDR3 nucleotides read TGCGCCAGCAGCTTGGGGACAGATTCCACCGGGGAGCTGTTTTTT. Its protein is CASSLGTDSTGELFF.

The rearrangement joins TRBV2 to TRBJ1-1, with unresolved D. Deletions cut 3 bases from V and 4 bases from J, with 15 bases between. Germline V gene data show CDR1 as SNHLY and CDR2 as FYNNEI. This CDR3 comprises 15 residues. The CDR3, as DNA: TGTGCCAGCAGTGACAGGTTGGGAGGTCGCACTGAAGCTTTCTTT. Its protein product is CASSDRLGGRTEAFF.

This clone was counted a single time. The J gene is TRBJ2-3, the V gene TRBV10-1; tentatively, D is TRBD2 (6 bases). V was pared by 1 base and J by 1 base, with 9 bases between. Germline loops: CDR1 WNHNN, CDR2 SYGVQD (reference sequence). This CDR3 has 15 residues. CDR3 coding DNA: TGCGCCAGCAGTGAGTTGGCTAGCGGCACAGATACGCAGTATTTT. Protein: CASSELASGTDTQYF.

This chain joins TRBV11-2 and TRBJ1-5; D unresolved. The CDR3 contains 13 residues. The V and J ends lost 0 bases and 1 base respectively, with 1 base between them. Germline values: CDR1 SGHAT, CDR2 FQNNGV. The CDR3 DNA is TGTGCCAGCAGCTTAGAGAGCAATCAGCCCCAGCATTTT. It translates to CASSLESNQPQHF.

V and J are TRBV3-1 (or the pseudogene TRBV3-2) and TRBJ2-3, with 10 bases matching TRBD2. The CDR3 totals 16 residues. Losses at the gene ends were 4 bases for V and 9 bases for J; bases not matched to a gene: 13. Germline V CDR1 and CDR2: LGHDT, YNNKEL (reference sequence). CDR3 in DNA: TGTGCCAGCAGCCCCAATCCCGGGACTAGCGCTCGAACGCAGTATTTT. It is translated as CASSPNPGTSARTQYF.

The rearrangement uses TRBV28 and TRBJ2-5; 8 bases map to TRBD2. This CDR3 spans 14 amino acids. The germline gives CDR1 MDHEN, CDR2 SYDVKM. Losses at the gene ends were 2 bases for V and 5 bases for J; bases not matched to a gene: 4. The CDR3 DNA reads TGTGCCAGCAGTTTACGGGAGGGCAGGGAGACCCAGTACTTC. Its protein is CASSLREGRETQYF. The full variable domain, with the rest looked up from reference TRBV28 and TRBJ2-5, is DVKVTQSSRYLVKRTGEKVFLECVQDMDHENMFWYRQDPGLGLRLIYFSYDVKMKEKGDIPEGYSVSREKKERFSLILESASTNQTSMYLCASSLREGRETQYFGPGTRLLVL.

The V and J genes are TRBV4-1 and TRBJ1-6, with D perhaps TRBD1 (5 bases). In germline, CDR1 is MGHRA, CDR2 YSYEKL. V dropped 1 base and J dropped 7 bases, with 14 bases sitting between them. The CDR3 totals 16 residues. CDR3 in amino acids: CASSQVAGTPNSPLHF. The CDR3 DNA sequence: TGCGCCAGCAGCCAAGTTGCCGGGACTCCAAATTCACCCCTCCACTTT.

This clone was observed once. The V gene is TRBV4-1, the J gene TRBJ1-1; TRBD1 might be the D (5 bases). Between the trimmed V and J ends, which lost 4 bases and 6 bases, there was a span of 15 bases. This CDR3 has 14 residues. CDR1 and CDR2 (germline): MGHRA, YSYEKL. CDR3 region: CASSPGPLGAEAFF. DNA for the CDR3: TGCGCCAGCAGCCCCGGGCCTCTAGGGGCTGAAGCTTTCTTT.

This clone was seen more than once but under ten times. In DNA form, the CDR3 reads TGTGCCAGCTCACCACCAGCCTCCTACGAGCAGTACTTC. It codes for CASSPPASYEQYF. The chain combines TRBV18 with TRBJ2-7, with D hard to call. CDR1 is KGHSH, CDR2 LQKENI, per germline. The length of the CDR3 is 13 residues. V lost 0 bases to trimming and J lost 0 bases, with 3 bases between them.